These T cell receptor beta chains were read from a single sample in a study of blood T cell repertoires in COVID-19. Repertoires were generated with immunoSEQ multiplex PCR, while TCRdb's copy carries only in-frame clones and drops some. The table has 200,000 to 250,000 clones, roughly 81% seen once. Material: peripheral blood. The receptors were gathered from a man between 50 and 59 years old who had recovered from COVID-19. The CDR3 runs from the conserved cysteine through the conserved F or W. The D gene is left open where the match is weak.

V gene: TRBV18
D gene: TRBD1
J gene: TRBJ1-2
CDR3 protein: CASSPTGNYGYTF
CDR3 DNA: TGTGCCAGCTCACCGACAGGGAACTATGGCTACACCTTC

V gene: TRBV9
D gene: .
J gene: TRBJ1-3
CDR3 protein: CASSISSSGNTIYF
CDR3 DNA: TGTGCCAGCAGCATATCCTCTTCTGGAAACACCATATATTTT

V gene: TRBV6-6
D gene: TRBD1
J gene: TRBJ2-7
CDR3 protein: CASSHRGISYEQYF
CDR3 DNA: TGTGCCAGCAGTCACAGGGGGATCAGCTACGAGCAGTACTTC

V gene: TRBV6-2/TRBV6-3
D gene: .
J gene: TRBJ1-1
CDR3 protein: CASSSQQGNTEAFF
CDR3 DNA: TGTGCCAGCAGTTCCCAACAGGGGAACACTGAAGCTTTCTTT

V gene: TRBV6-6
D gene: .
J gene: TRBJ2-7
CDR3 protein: CASRPSEGRSYEQYF
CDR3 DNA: TGTGCCAGCAGACCCTCGGAGGGACGATCCTACGAGCAGTACTTC

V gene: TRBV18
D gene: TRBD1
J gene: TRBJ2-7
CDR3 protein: CASSPGTGGLDEQYF
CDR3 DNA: TGTGCCAGCTCACCCGGGACAGGGGGCCTCGACGAGCAGTACTTC

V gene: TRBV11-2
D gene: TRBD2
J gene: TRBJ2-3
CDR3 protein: CASSRTSGARADTQYF
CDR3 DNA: TGTGCCAGCAGCAGGACTAGCGGGGCTCGGGCAGATACGCAGTATTTT

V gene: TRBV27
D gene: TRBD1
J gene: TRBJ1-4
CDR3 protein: CASTQTGSEEKLFF
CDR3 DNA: TGTGCCAGCACCCAGACAGGGTCTGAGGAAAAACTGTTTTTT

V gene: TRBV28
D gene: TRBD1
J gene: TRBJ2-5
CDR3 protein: CASREGQGGKTQYF
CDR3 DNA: TGTGCCAGTCGGGAGGGACAGGGGGGGAAGACCCAGTACTTC

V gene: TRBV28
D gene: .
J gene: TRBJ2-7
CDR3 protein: CASSLQGREQYF
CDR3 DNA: TGTGCCAGCAGTTTACAGGGAAGGGAGCAGTACTTC

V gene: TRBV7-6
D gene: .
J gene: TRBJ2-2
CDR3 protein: CASSLAGSGGKVGELFF
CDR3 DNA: TGTGCCAGCAGCTTAGCGGGCTCTGGGGGCAAAGTCGGGGAGCTGTTTTTT

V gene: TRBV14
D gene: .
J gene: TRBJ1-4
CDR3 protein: CASSQYPSYRNEKLFF
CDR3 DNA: TGTGCCAGCAGCCAATACCCCTCTTACCGGAATGAAAAACTGTTTTTT

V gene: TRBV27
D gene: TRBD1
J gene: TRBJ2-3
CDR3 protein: CASSIRQGGIADTQYF
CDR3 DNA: TGTGCCAGCAGTATCAGACAGGGCGGCATAGCAGATACGCAGTATTTT

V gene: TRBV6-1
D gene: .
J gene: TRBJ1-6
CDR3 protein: CASSETLDRPNSPLHF
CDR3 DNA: TGTGCCAGCAGTGAAACCCTGGACAGACCGAATTCACCCCTCCACTTT

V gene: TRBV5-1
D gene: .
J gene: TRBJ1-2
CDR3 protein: CASSSQGDYGYTF
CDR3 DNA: TGCGCCAGCAGCTCACAGGGTGACTATGGCTACACCTTC

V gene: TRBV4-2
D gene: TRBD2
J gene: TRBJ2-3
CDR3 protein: CASSQDSRRTSADTQYF
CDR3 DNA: TGTGCCAGCAGCCAAGATAGTAGGAGGACTAGCGCCGATACGCAGTATTTT

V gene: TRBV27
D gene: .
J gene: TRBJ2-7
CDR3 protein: CASRFGLSYEQYF
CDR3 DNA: TGTGCCAGCAGATTCGGACTCTCCTACGAGCAGTACTTC

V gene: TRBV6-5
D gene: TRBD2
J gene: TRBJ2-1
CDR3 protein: CASNKAGGPNEQFF
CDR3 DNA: TGTGCCAGCAATAAGGCGGGAGGGCCGAATGAGCAGTTCTTC